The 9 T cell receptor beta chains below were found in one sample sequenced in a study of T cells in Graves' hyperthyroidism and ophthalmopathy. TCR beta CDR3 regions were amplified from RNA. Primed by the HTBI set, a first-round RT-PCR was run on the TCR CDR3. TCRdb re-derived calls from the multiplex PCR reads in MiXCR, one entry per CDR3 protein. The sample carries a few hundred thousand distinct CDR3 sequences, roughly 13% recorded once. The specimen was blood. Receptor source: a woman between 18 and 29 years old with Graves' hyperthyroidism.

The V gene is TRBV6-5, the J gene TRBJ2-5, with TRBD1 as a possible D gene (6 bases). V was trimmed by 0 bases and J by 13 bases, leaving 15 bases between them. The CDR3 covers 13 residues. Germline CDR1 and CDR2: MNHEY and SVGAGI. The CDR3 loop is CASSYSGWGQVYF. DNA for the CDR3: TGTGCCAGCAGTTACTCAGGGTGGGGACAAGTGTACTTC.

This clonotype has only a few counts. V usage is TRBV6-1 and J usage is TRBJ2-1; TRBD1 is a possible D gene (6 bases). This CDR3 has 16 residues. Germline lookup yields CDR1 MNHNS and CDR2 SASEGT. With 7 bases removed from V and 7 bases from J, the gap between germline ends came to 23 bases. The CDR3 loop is CASNSPRQGKENEQFF. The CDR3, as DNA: TGTGCCAGCAACTCGCCGAGGCAGGGGAAGGAGAATGAGCAGTTCTTC.

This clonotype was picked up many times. The CDR3 protein is CASRPGPNTEAFF. CDR3 DNA: TGTGCCAGCAGACCGGGGCCGAACACTGAAGCTTTCTTT. The chain employs TRBV12-3 or TRBV12-4 and TRBJ1-1; the D gene is possibly TRBD1 (5 bases). The CDR3 is 13 amino acids. The germline V and J ends were trimmed by 6 bases and 1 base, with 9 bases remaining between them.

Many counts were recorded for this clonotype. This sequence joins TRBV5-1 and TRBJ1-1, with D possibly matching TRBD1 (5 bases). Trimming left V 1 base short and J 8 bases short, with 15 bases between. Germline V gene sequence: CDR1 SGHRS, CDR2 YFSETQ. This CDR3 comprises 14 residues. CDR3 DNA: TGCGCCAGCAGCTTGATTTCGGGGCCGAGGGAAGCTTTCTTT. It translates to CASSLISGPREAFF.

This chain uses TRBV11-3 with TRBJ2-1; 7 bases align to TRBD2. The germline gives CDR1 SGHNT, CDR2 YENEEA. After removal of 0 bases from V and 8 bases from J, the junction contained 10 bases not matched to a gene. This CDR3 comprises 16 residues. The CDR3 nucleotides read TGTGCCAGCAGCTTAGACACTGGCGGGAGACGATATGAGCAGTTCTTC. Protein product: CASSLDTGGRRYEQFF.

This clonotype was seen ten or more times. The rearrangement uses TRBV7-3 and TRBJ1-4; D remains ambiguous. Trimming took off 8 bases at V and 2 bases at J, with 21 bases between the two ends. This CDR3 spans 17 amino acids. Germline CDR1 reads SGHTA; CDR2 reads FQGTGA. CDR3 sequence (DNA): TGTGCCAGCCACAATACACAAAGAGGGTCCACTAATGAAAAACTGTTTTTT. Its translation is CASHNTQRGSTNEKLFF.

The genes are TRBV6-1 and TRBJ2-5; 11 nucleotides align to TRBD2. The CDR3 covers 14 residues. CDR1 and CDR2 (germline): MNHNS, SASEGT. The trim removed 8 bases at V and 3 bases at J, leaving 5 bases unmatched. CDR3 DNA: TGTGCCAGCCAAGGGACTAGCGGCAAAGAGACCCAGTACTTC. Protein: CASQGTSGKETQYF.

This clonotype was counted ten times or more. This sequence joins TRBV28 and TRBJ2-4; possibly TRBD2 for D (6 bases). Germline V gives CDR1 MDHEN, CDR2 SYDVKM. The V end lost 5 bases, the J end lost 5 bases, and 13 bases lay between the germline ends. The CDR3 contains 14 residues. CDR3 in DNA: TGTGCCAGCAGTGAGGGAGGTTCGGAAAACATTCAGTACTTC. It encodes CASSEGGSENIQYF.

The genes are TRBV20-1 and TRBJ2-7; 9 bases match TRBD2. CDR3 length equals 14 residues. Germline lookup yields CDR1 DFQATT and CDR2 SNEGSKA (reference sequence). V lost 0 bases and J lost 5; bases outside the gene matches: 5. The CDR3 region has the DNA TGCAGTGCTAGAGATGCTAGCGGGACCAACGAGCAGTACTTC. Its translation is CSARDASGTNEQYF.